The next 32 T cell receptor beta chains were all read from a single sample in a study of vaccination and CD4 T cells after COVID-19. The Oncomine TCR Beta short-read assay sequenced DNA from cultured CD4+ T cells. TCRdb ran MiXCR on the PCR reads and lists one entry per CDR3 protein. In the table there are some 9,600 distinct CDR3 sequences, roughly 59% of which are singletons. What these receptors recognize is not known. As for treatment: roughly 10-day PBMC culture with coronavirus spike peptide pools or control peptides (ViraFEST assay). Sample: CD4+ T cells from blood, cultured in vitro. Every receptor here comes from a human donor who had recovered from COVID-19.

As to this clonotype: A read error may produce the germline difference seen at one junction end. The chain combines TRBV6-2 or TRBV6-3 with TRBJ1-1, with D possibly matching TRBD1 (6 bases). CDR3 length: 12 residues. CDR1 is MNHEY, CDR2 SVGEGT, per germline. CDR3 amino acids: CAGSYRTGRAFF. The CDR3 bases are TGTGCCGGCAGTTATAGAACAGGGCGAGCTTTCTTT.

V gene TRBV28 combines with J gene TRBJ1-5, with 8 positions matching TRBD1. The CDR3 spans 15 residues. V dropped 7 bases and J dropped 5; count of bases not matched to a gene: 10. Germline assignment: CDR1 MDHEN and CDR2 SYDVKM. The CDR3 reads CASIGQGVWHQPQHF. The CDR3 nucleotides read TGTGCCAGCATCGGACAGGGTGTGTGGCATCAGCCCCAGCATTTT.

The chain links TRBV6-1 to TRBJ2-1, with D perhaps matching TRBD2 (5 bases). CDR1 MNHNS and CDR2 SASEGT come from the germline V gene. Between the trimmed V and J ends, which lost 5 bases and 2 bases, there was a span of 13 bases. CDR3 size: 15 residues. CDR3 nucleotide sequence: TGTGCCAGCAGTCAGACTACAAACGCCTACAATGAGCAGTTCTTC. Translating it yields CASSQTTNAYNEQFF.

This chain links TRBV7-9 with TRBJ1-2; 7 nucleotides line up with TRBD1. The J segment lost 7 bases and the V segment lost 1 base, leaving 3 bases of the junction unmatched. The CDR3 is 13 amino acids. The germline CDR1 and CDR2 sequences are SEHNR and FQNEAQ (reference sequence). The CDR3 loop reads CASSLGRGLGYTF. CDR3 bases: TGTGCCAGCAGCTTAGGGAGGGGGCTTGGCTACACCTTC.

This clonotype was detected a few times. The CDR3 DNA reads as TGTGCCAGCGGGGGCGTCGGAACCTACGAGCAGTACTTC. Its translation: CASGGVGTYEQYF. The rearrangement links TRBV2 to TRBJ2-7; TRBD1 might be the D (6 bases). V lost 8 bases and J lost 2, with 13 bases in between. This CDR3 contains 13 residues. Germline V lookup: CDR1 SNHLY, CDR2 FYNNEI. The full variable domain, in which reference TRBV2 and TRBJ2-7 provide the parts outside the CDR3, is EPEVTQTPSHQVTQMGQEVILRCVPISNHLYFYWYRQILGQKVEFLVSFYNNEISEKSEIFDDQFSVERPDGSNFTLKIRSTKLEDSAMYFCASGGVGTYEQYFGPGTRLTVT.

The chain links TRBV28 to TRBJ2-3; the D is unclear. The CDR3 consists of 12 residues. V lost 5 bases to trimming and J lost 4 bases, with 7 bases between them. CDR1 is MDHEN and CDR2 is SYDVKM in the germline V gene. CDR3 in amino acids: CASSLVSDTQYF. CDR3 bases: TGTGCCAGCAGTCTCGTCTCAGATACGCAGTATTTT.

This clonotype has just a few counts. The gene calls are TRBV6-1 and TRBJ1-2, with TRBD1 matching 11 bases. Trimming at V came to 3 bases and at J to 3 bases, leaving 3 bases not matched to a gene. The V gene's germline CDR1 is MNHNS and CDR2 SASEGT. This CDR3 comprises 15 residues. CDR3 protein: CASSEDRGRDYGYTF. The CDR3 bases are TGTGCCAGCAGTGAGGACAGGGGGCGAGACTATGGCTACACCTTC.

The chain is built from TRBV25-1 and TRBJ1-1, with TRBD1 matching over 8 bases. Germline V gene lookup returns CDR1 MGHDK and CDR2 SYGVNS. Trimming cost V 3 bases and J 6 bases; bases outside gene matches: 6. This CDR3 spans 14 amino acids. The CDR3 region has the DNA TGTGCCAGCAGTGAGGACAGGGCTTTCTCTGAAGCTTTCTTT. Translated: CASSEDRAFSEAFF.

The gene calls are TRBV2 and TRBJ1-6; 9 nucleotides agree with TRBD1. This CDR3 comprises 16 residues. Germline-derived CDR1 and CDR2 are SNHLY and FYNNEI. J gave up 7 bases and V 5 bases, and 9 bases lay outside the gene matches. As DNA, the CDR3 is TGTGCCAGCAGTTCCGGGACAGGGTCTGGCAATTCACCCCTCCACTTT. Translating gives CASSSGTGSGNSPLHF.

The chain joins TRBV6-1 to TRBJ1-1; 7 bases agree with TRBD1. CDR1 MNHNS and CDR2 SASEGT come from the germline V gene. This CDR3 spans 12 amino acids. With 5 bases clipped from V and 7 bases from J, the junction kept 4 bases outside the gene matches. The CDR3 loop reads CASSQRTGEAFF. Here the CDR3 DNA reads TGTGCCAGCAGTCAAAGGACAGGTGAAGCTTTCTTT.

This CDR3 is CASAPPRLAAETQYF. In DNA form, the CDR3 reads TGTGCTAGTGCCCCCCCCCGACTAGCGGCAGAGACCCAGTACTTC. The chain carries TRBV12-5 and TRBJ2-5, with TRBD2 matching 9 bases. The germline V gene encodes CDR1 LGHNT and CDR2 FRNRAP. Trimming cost V 7 bases and J 4 bases; bases outside gene matches: 10. There are 15 residues in the CDR3.

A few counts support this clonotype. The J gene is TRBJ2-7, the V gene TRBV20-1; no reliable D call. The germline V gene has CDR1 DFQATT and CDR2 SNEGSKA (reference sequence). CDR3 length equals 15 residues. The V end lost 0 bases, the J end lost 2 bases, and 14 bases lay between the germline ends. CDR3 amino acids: CSARDRLKSPYEQYF. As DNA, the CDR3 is TGCAGTGCTAGAGATCGGCTAAAATCGCCCTACGAGCAGTACTTC.

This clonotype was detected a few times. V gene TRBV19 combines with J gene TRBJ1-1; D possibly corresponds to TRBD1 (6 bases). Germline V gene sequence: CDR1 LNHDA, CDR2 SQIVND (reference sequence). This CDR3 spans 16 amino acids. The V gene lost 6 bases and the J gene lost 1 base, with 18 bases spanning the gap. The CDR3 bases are TGTGCCAGTAGCCCGGCTTGGGGGGCAGGGAACACTGAAGCTTTCTTT. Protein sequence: CASSPAWGAGNTEAFF.

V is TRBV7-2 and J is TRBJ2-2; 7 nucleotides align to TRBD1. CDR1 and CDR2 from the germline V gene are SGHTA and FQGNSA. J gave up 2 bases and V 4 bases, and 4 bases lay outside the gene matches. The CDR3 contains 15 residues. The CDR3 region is CASSSGQVNTGELFF. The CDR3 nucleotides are TGTGCCAGCAGCTCCGGACAGGTCAACACCGGGGAGCTGTTTTTT. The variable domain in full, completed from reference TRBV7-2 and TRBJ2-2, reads GAGVSQSPSNKVTEKGKDVELRCDPISGHTALYWYRQSLGQGLEFLIYFQGNSAPDKSGLPSDRFSAERTGGSVSTLTIQRTQQEDSAVYLCASSSGQVNTGELFFGEGSRLTVL.

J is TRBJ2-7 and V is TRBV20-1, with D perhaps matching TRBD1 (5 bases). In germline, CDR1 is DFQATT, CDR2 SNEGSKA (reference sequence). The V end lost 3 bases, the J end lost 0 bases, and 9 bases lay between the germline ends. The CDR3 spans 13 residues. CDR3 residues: CSASPGSSYEQYF. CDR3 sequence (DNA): TGCAGTGCTAGCCCAGGGTCCTCCTACGAGCAGTACTTC.

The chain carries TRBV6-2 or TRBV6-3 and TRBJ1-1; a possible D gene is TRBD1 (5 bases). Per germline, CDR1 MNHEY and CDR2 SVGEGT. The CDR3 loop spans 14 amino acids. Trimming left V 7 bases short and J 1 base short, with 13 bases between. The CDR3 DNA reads TGTGCCAGCACCTCGGGACCGTCGAACACTGAAGCTTTCTTT. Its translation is CASTSGPSNTEAFF.

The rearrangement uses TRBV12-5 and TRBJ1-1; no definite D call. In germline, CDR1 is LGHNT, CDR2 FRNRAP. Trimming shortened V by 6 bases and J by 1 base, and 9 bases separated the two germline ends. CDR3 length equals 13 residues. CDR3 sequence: CASGQTGNTEAFF. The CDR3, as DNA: TGTGCTAGTGGCCAGACTGGGAACACTGAAGCTTTCTTT.

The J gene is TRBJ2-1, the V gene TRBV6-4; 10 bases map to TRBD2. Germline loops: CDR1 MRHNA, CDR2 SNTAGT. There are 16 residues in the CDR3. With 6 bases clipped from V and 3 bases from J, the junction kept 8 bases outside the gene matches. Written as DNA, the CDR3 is TGTGCCAGCAGGGCCAATAGCGGGGGGAACTACAATGAGCAGTTCTTC. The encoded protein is CASRANSGGNYNEQFF.

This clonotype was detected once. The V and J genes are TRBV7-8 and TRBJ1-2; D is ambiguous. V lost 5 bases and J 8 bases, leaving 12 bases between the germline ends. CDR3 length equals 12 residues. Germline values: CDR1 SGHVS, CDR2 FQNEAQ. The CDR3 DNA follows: TGTGCCAGCAGCCAGTCCCATGGGGGCTACACCTTC. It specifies CASSQSHGGYTF. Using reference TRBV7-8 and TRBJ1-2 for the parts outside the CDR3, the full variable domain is GAGVSQSPRYKVAKRGQDVALRCDPISGHVSLFWYQQALGQGPEFLTYFQNEAQLDKSGLPSDRFFAERPEGSVSTLKIQRTQQEDSAVYLCASSQSHGGYTFGSGTRLTVV.

The CDR3 bases are TGTGCCAGCAGCAGTGGGGGCAAGTGGGATACGCAGTATTTT. Protein sequence: CASSSGGKWDTQYF. The chain employs TRBV5-6 and TRBJ2-3, with a possible D match to TRBD1 (6 bases). The CDR3 is made up of 14 amino acids. Trimming took off 4 bases at V and 6 bases at J, with 15 bases between the two ends. Germline lookup yields CDR1 SGHDT and CDR2 YYEEEE.

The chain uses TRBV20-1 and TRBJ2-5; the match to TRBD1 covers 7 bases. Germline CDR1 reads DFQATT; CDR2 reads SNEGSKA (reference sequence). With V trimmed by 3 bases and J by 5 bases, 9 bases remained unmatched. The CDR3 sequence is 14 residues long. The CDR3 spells CSARPERGLETQYF. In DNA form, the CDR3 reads TGCAGTGCTAGGCCGGAGAGGGGGCTTGAGACCCAGTACTTC.

The CDR3 protein is CASSLGVEITNEKLFF. The CDR3 nucleotides read TGTGCCAGCAGCTTAGGGGTCGAAATAACTAATGAAAAACTGTTTTTT. The V and J genes are TRBV7-9 and TRBJ1-4; D not resolved. CDR1 is SEHNR, CDR2 FQNEAQ, per germline (reference sequence). The CDR3 has 16 amino acids. V shed 1 base and J shed 1 base, with 10 bases lying between them.

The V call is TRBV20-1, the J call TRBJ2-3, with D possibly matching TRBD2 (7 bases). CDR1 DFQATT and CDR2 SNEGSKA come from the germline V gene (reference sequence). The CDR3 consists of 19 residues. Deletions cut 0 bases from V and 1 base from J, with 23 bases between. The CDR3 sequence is CSARDFRGVGGLGTDTQYF. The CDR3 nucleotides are TGCAGTGCTAGAGATTTTCGGGGAGTGGGGGGGCTCGGCACAGATACGCAGTATTTT.

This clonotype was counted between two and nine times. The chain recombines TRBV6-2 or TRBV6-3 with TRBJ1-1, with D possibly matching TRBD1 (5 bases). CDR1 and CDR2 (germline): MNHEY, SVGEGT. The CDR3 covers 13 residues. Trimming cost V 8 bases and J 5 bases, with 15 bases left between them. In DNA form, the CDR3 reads TGTGCCAGCTGGAGGGTGACAGCTACTGAAGCTTTCTTT. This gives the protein CASWRVTATEAFF.

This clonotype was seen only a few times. CDR3 in amino acids: CSAREDRGTGEEAFF. In DNA form, the CDR3 reads TGCAGTGCTAGAGAGGATCGCGGGACAGGGGAAGAAGCTTTCTTT. The chain couples TRBV20-1 to TRBJ1-1; TRBD1 matches 10 bases. With 0 bases clipped from V and 8 bases from J, the junction kept 9 bases outside the gene matches. The CDR3 is made up of 15 amino acids. Germline assignment: CDR1 DFQATT and CDR2 SNEGSKA (reference sequence).

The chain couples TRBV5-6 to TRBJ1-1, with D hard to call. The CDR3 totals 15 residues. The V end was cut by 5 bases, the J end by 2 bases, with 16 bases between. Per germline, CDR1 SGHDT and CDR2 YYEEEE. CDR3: CASSHSRGRNTEAFF. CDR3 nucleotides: TGTGCCAGCAGTCATTCTAGAGGGAGAAACACTGAAGCTTTCTTT. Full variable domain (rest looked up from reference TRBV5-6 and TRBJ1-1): DAGVTQSPTHLIKTRGQQVTLRCSPKSGHDTVSWYQQALGQGPQFIFQYYEEEERQRGNFPDRFSGHQFPNYSSELNVNALLLGDSALYLCASSHSRGRNTEAFFGQGTRLTVV.

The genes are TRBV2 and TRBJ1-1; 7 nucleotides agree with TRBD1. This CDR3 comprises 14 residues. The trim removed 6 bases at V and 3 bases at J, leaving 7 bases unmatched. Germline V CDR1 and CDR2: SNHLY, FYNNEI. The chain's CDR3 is CASSFQGGYTEAFF. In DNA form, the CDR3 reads TGTGCCAGCAGCTTTCAGGGGGGGTACACTGAAGCTTTCTTT.

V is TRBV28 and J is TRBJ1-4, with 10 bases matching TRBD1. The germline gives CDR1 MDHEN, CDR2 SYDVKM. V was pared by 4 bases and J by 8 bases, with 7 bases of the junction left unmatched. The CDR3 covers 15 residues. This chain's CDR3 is CASSWGDRGTEKLFF. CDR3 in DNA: TGTGCCAGCAGTTGGGGGGACAGGGGAACCGAAAAACTGTTTTTT.

As DNA, the CDR3 is TGTGCCAGCAGCTCCGAAGGGGCGGGCAACAATGAGCAGTTCTTC. Its translation: CASSSEGAGNNEQFF. The genes are TRBV11-3 and TRBJ2-1; D possibly uses TRBD1 or TRBD2 (5 bases each). Germline loops: CDR1 SGHNT, CDR2 YENEEA. The CDR3 length is 15 residues. V was trimmed by 4 bases and J by 5 bases, leaving 15 bases between them.

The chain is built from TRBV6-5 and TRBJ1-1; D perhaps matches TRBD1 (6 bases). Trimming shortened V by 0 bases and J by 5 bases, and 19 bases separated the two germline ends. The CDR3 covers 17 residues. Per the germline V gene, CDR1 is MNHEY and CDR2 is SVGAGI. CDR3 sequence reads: CASSYSNRAVVRTEAFF. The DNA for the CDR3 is TGTGCCAGCAGTTACTCGAACAGGGCGGTAGTCAGGACTGAAGCTTTCTTT.

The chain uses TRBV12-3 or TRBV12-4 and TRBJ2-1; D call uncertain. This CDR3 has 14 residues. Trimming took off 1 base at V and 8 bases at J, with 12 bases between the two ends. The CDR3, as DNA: TGTGCCAGCAGTTTAGAGGGCAGCATGGATGAGCAGTTCTTC. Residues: CASSLEGSMDEQFF.

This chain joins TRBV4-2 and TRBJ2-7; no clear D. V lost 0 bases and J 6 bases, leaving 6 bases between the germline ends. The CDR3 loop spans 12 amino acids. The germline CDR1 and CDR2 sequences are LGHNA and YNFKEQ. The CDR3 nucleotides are TGTGCCAGCAGCCAAGAACTCGGCGAGCAGTACTTC. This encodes CASSQELGEQYF.